This paragraph covers one T cell receptor (beta chain) sequence. From the 5' RACE reads, TCRdb called clonotypes with MiXCR, one entry per CDR3 protein. The sample holds more than 85,000 distinct CDR3 sequences, roughly 13% seen once. The CDR3 covers 14 residues. Germline values: CDR1 SQVTM, CDR2 ANQGSEA. The V and J ends lost 3 bases and 6 bases, in that order; junction bases with no gene match: 7. The data derive from a study of early T cells in non-severe SARS-CoV-2 infection. Study summary: Sequencing was performed on bulk RNA from unsorted whole blood, leaving chains unpaired.

This sequence joins TRBV29-1 and TRBJ2-3; 9 bases are shared with TRBD2. The sample in question was whole blood, obtained at baseline. The clonotype was recovered from an adult who was a healthcare worker with PCR-confirmed SARS-CoV-2 infection or an uninfected control (not recorded which). The CDR3 here is CSVETSGKGDTQYF. The DNA of the CDR3 is TGCAGCGTTGAGACTAGCGGAAAGGGGGATACGCAGTATTTT.